This passage covers 25 T cell receptor beta chains from one sample sequenced in a study of cytomegalovirus exposure and HLA in healthy donors (dated by TCRdb to the late 2010s). Library preparation employed the immunoSEQ multiplex PCR assay. A mixture of 60 forward primers for TCR Vbeta segments and 13 reverse primers for TCR Jbeta segments was used in the multiplex PCR. TCRdb holds this immuneACCESS table with in-frame rearrangements only. Some clones are missing; in checked studies, unresolved V genes explain under half, and the rest has no known cause. This sample lists about 150,000 clones; about 84% were detected once. Roughly 1.4% of the sample lies in the top ten. Sample: PBMCs. These receptors were collected from a man aged 50-59 years in good health and CMV-seropositive.

The chain recombines TRBV2 with TRBJ2-7; D is perhaps TRBD1 (5 bases). This CDR3 is 13 amino acids long. V was cut by 5 bases and J by 5 bases, with 13 bases left in between. CDR1 SNHLY and CDR2 FYNNEI come from the germline V gene. The CDR3 sequence is CASSRQGIDEQYF. The CDR3 coding sequence is TGTGCCAGCAGTCGGCAGGGAATAGACGAGCAGTACTTC.

The rearrangement uses TRBV9 and TRBJ1-3; TRBD1 matches at 7 bases. The trim removed 0 bases at V and 5 bases at J, leaving 8 bases unmatched. This CDR3 spans 16 amino acids. Germline V gene data show CDR1 as SGDLS and CDR2 as YYNGEE. CDR3 loop: CASSVALQGRRNTIYF. In nucleotides, the CDR3 is TGTGCCAGCAGCGTAGCACTACAGGGGCGGCGAAACACCATATATTTT.

This clone was observed a single time. V usage is TRBV7-3 and J usage is TRBJ1-6; no firm D call. Germline lookup yields CDR1 SGHTA and CDR2 FQGTGA. V lost 1 base and J lost 10, with 14 bases in between. The CDR3 runs to 15 residues. The CDR3 bases are TGTGCCAGCAGCTTAAACCTAGGCGGTGGCTCACCCCTCCACTTT. It specifies CASSLNLGGGSPLHF. The whole variable domain, filled in from reference TRBV7-3 and TRBJ1-6, reads GAGVSQTPSNKVTEKGKYVELRCDPISGHTALYWYRQSLGQGPEFLIYFQGTGAADDSGLPNDRFFAVRPEGSVSTLKIQRTERGDSAVYLCASSLNLGGGSPLHFGNGTRLTVT.

The CDR3 DNA reads as TGTGCCAGCAGCTTTGGGGCTACGGATGAGCAGTTCTTC. Its protein product is CASSFGATDEQFF. The chain couples TRBV7-2 to TRBJ2-1, with D perhaps TRBD1 (5 bases). Trimming left V 3 bases short and J 8 bases short, with 11 bases between. CDR3 length: 13 residues. Looked up from germline, CDR1 is SGHTA and CDR2 is FQGNSA.

The chain recombines TRBV2 with TRBJ2-3; 7 bases fit TRBD2. The V gene's germline CDR1 is SNHLY and CDR2 FYNNEI. The V segment lost 3 bases and the J segment 2 bases; nucleotides outside the gene matches: 8. The CDR3 is 16 residues long. The CDR3 DNA reads TGTGCCAGCAGTGAGAGGGGCGGGGGATTCACAGATACGCAGTATTTT. Encoded protein: CASSERGGGFTDTQYF.

The chain carries TRBV4-3 and TRBJ1-2, with D possibly matching TRBD1 (5 bases). Trimming removed 1 base at V and 0 bases at J, with 12 bases between. In germline, CDR1 is LGHNA, CDR2 YSLEER. The CDR3 totals 16 residues. CDR3 sequence: CASSQASTGANYGYTF. The DNA of the CDR3 is TGCGCCAGCAGCCAAGCCTCTACAGGAGCTAACTATGGCTACACCTTC.

V gene TRBV11-3 combines with J gene TRBJ2-3; D ambiguous. Germline lookup yields CDR1 SGHNT and CDR2 YENEEA. CDR3 length: 16 residues. V was pared by 1 base and J by 0 bases, with 11 bases between. CDR3 nucleotides: TGTGCCAGCAGCTTAGGGGCGAACCCCAGCACAGATACGCAGTATTTT. This gives the protein CASSLGANPSTDTQYF.

The chain combines TRBV19 with TRBJ2-1; TRBD2 matches at 14 bases. CDR3 length equals 15 residues. Looked up from germline, CDR1 is LNHDA and CDR2 is SQIVND (reference sequence). The V segment lost 5 bases and the J segment 8 bases; nucleotides outside the gene matches: 5. CDR3 region: CASSLRGLAGDEQFF. The CDR3 bases are TGTGCCAGTAGTTTAAGGGGACTAGCGGGAGATGAGCAGTTCTTC.

This clone has just a few counts. This sequence joins TRBV5-1 and TRBJ2-3, with 11 bases lining up with TRBD2. Germline V gene lookup returns CDR1 SGHRS and CDR2 YFSETQ. CDR3 length equals 16 residues. J gave up 3 bases and V 1 base, and 4 bases lay outside the gene matches. The CDR3 DNA is TGCGCCAGCAGCTTGTCGGGGACTAGCGGAACAGATACGCAGTATTTT. Translated, it gives CASSLSGTSGTDTQYF.

This clone appeared once. The chain is built from TRBV18 and TRBJ2-1; 16 bases align to TRBD2. Germline-derived CDR1 and CDR2 are KGHSH and LQKENI. V gave up 0 bases and J gave up 10 bases; unmatched junction bases: 6. The CDR3 has 17 residues. In DNA form, the CDR3 reads TGTGCCAGCTCACCACCGGGACTAGCGGGAGGGCCAGGGGAGCAGTTCTTC. Translating it yields CASSPPGLAGGPGEQFF.

V gene TRBV7-9 combines with J gene TRBJ2-5, with 9 bases matching TRBD1. The germline V gene encodes CDR1 SEHNR and CDR2 FQNEAQ (reference sequence). Losses at the gene ends were 5 bases for V and 2 bases for J; bases not matched to a gene: 6. This CDR3 is 15 amino acids long. The CDR3 here is CASSRTGERQETQYF. The CDR3, as DNA: TGTGCCAGCAGCCGGACAGGGGAGAGGCAAGAGACCCAGTACTTC.

The chain recombines TRBV9 with TRBJ2-1; the match to TRBD2 covers 13 bases. The V gene's germline CDR1 is SGDLS and CDR2 YYNGEE. This CDR3 region has 16 residues. J lost 7 bases, V lost 4 bases, and 8 bases had no gene match. In DNA, the CDR3 is TGTGCCAGCAGCTTCCGACTAGCGGGAGGTTGGAATGAGCAGTTCTTC. Amino acid sequence: CASSFRLAGGWNEQFF.

The chain recombines TRBV7-2 with TRBJ2-7, with no clear D. Germline V gene sequence: CDR1 SGHTA, CDR2 FQGNSA. V gave up 1 base and J gave up 3 bases, with 16 bases separating them. The CDR3 extends over 16 amino acids. The CDR3 coding sequence is TGTGCCAGCAGCTTAGTGGCTAGTAACTTTGGCTACGAGCAGTACTTC. Amino acid sequence: CASSLVASNFGYEQYF.

V usage is TRBV18 and J usage is TRBJ1-2, with D hard to call. CDR3 length: 14 amino acids. Germline V gives CDR1 KGHSH, CDR2 LQKENI. Trimming removed 3 bases from V and 4 bases from J, with 12 bases in between. The CDR3 bases are TGTGCCAGCTCACCGGCTCAGACAACCTATGGCTACACCTTC. Amino acid sequence: CASSPAQTTYGYTF. Using reference TRBV18 and TRBJ1-2 for the parts outside the CDR3, the full variable domain is NAGVMQNPRHLVRRRGQEARLRCSPMKGHSHVYWYRQLPEEGLKFMVYLQKENIIDESGMPKERFSAEFPKEGPSILRIQQVVRGDSAAYFCASSPAQTTYGYTFGSGTRLTVV.

This clone turned up a few times. CDR3 residues: CAWSVRTGSFGYTF. The CDR3 nucleotides read TGTGCCTGGAGTGTACGGACAGGGTCGTTCGGCTACACCTTC. This chain uses TRBV30 with TRBJ1-2; 8 bases map to TRBD1. The CDR3 sequence is 14 residues long. Germline V CDR1 and CDR2: GTSNPN, SVGIG (reference sequence). V lost 0 bases, J lost 8 bases, and 8 bases stayed unmatched.

The V call is TRBV29-1, the J call TRBJ2-2; no firm D call. Trimming stripped 4 bases from V and 6 bases from J, with 12 bases between. Germline V CDR1 and CDR2: SQVTM, ANQGSEA. The CDR3 covers 13 residues. CDR3 protein: CSVVDLGSGELFF. As DNA, the CDR3 is TGCAGCGTTGTAGATCTAGGCTCCGGGGAGCTGTTTTTT.

The rearrangement uses TRBV28 and TRBJ1-1, with D possibly matching TRBD1 (5 bases). The CDR3 spans 12 residues. CDR1 MDHEN and CDR2 SYDVKM come from the germline V gene. The ends were cut back, 4 bases at V and 6 bases at J, with 9 bases in the middle. CDR3 in amino acids: CASSSTQAEAFF. The CDR3 DNA follows: TGTGCCAGCAGTTCCACACAGGCTGAAGCTTTCTTT.

This chain connects TRBV5-8 to TRBJ2-4, with no clear D. The CDR3 sequence is 15 residues long. Germline V gene lookup returns CDR1 SGHTS and CDR2 YDEGEE. V gave up 4 bases and J gave up 2 bases, with 13 bases separating them. The chain's CDR3 is CASSRSSPSKNIQYF. As DNA, the CDR3 is TGTGCCAGCAGCCGTAGCAGCCCCTCCAAAAACATTCAGTACTTC.

The rearrangement links TRBV10-3 to TRBJ2-7; TRBD2 matches at 11 bases. This CDR3 is built from 16 residues. Unmatched junction bases numbered 10, after V lost 4 bases and J lost 5 bases. CDR1 is ENHRY and CDR2 is SYGVKD in the germline V gene. The CDR3 nucleotides read TGTGCCATCAGTGGTAGCGGGGGGGCGGCGGTAAACGAGCAGTACTTC. Translating gives CAISGSGGAAVNEQYF.

The chain couples TRBV9 to TRBJ2-7, with D perhaps TRBD2 (7 bases). V lost 0 bases to trimming and J lost 9 bases, with 19 bases between them. The CDR3 is 15 residues long. From germline, CDR1 is SGDLS and CDR2 YYNGEE. CDR3 DNA: TGTGCCAGCAGCGTAGAGGGAGGGGGGCCCTCCCGGCAGTACTTC. It codes for CASSVEGGGPSRQYF.

The chain combines TRBV5-1 with TRBJ1-5; D gene unclear. The V gene's germline CDR1 is SGHRS and CDR2 YFSETQ. This CDR3 region has 13 residues. With 3 bases removed from V and 7 bases from J, the gap between germline ends came to 11 bases. The CDR3 sequence: CASSSMPGQPQHF. The CDR3 DNA reads TGCGCCAGCAGCTCAATGCCGGGGCAGCCCCAGCATTTT.

V usage is TRBV11-2 and J usage is TRBJ1-1; the match to TRBD1 covers 9 bases. This CDR3 contains 14 residues. V shed 3 bases and J 4 bases; nucleotides not matched to a gene: 3. CDR1 is SGHAT and CDR2 is FQNNGV in the germline V gene. CDR3 nucleotide sequence: TGTGCCAGCAGCTTCGACAGGGGGAGCACTGAAGCTTTCTTT. Its protein product is CASSFDRGSTEAFF.

V is TRBV28 and J is TRBJ1-1, with D tentatively TRBD1 (6 bases). CDR1 MDHEN and CDR2 SYDVKM come from the germline V gene. Trimming shortened V by 2 bases and J by 6 bases, and 13 bases separated the two germline ends. The CDR3 is made up of 14 amino acids. CDR3 residues: CASSLERSGAEAFF. For the CDR3, the DNA is TGTGCCAGCAGTTTAGAGAGGTCAGGGGCTGAAGCTTTCTTT.

The V gene is TRBV6-4, the J gene TRBJ1-1; D unclear. The CDR3 totals 14 residues. From germline, CDR1 is MRHNA and CDR2 SNTAGT. V was clipped by 6 bases and J by 2 bases, with 13 bases between them. This chain's CDR3 is CASRVDFGNTEAFF. The CDR3 bases are TGTGCCAGCAGAGTTGACTTTGGAAACACTGAAGCTTTCTTT.

This clone is a singleton in its sample. The rearrangement uses TRBV30 and TRBJ2-1, with D possibly being TRBD2 (5 bases). The V end was cut by 0 bases, the J end by 6 bases, with 12 bases between. CDR1 is GTSNPN, CDR2 SVGIG, per germline (reference sequence). The CDR3 sequence is 14 residues long. This chain's CDR3 is CAWSVGSRANEQFF. CDR3 DNA sequence: TGTGCCTGGAGTGTTGGGAGTCGGGCCAATGAGCAGTTCTTC.